This T cell receptor beta chain was found in a study of identical twins. Study conclusions and caveats: Invariant MAIT and iNKT cells may have partly biased zero-insertion analyses. High-abundance cord blood beta clonotypes had fewer insertions; memory repertoires showed none.

Turning to this clonotype: What it recognizes is unknown.

The CDR3 has 17 amino acids. Germline CDR1 and CDR2: SGHAT and FQNNGV. The V and J ends lost 3 bases and 5 bases respectively, with 19 bases between them. TCRdb analysed the 5' RACE reads with MiXCR anew, one entry per CDR3 protein. This sample has under 800,000 distinct CDR3 sequences; around 20% occur once, and the top ten carry roughly 4%. The same sample was also used in a study of T cells expressing NK-cell markers. As reported in that work: Sorted CD3+CD56+NKG2C+, CD3+CD56+NKG2C- and CD3+CD56-NKG2C+ T cells provided the TCR beta repertoires. Dominant NKG2C+ clonotypes were found to form about 1.0-7.5% of CD8+ T cells in 5 or 6 donors.

This clonotype originated in a young woman in good health. Sequenced material: PBMCs. The chain couples TRBV11-2 to TRBJ2-2; the D gene is possibly TRBD2 (5 bases). This chain's CDR3 is CASSFSQTTQLTGELFF. CDR3 in DNA: TGTGCCAGCAGCTTTTCCCAGACTACACAGCTAACCGGGGAGCTGTTTTTT.